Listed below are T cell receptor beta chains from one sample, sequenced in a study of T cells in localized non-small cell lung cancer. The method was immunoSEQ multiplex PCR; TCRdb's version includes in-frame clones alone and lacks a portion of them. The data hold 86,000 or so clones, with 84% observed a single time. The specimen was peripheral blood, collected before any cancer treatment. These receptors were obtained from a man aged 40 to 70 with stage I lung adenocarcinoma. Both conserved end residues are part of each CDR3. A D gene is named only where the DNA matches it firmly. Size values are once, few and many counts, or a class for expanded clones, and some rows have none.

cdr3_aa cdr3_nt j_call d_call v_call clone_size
CASSKTGMGLYF TGTGCCAGCAGCAAGACAGGAATGGGGTTATACTTC TRBJ2-7 NA TRBV11-2 NA
CASSELGRETQYF TGTGCCAGCAGTGAATTAGGGCGAGAGACCCAGTACTTC TRBJ2-5 NA TRBV25-1 NA
CATSPRFAGDFPLHF TGTGCCACCAGCCCCAGGTTTGCCGGGGATTTCCCCCTCCACTTT TRBJ1-6 NA TRBV15 NA
CASSEPTGMNTEAFF TGTGCCAGCAGTGAACCAACAGGTATGAACACTGAAGCTTTCTTT TRBJ1-1 NA TRBV6-1 NA
CASSGLAGGPAQYF TGTGCCTCCTCGGGACTAGCGGGAGGGCCGGCCCAGTACTTC TRBJ2-5 TRBD2 TRBV30 NA
CASSFWGTNTGELFF TGTGCCAGCAGTTTCTGGGGGACGAACACCGGGGAGCTGTTTTTT TRBJ2-2 NA TRBV28 NA
CASSKYSNQPQHF TGTGCCAGTTCAAAATATAGCAATCAGCCCCAGCATTTT TRBJ1-5 NA TRBV2 NA
CAWSQDRNTEAFF TGTGCCTGGAGCCAAGACAGGAACACTGAAGCTTTCTTT TRBJ1-1 NA TRBV30 many
CASRGQVSGNTIYF TGTGCCAGCAGGGGACAGGTCTCTGGAAACACCATATATTTT TRBJ1-3 TRBD1 TRBV2 NA
CASSLRQGGGYTF TGTGCCAGCAGCTTACGACAGGGGGGAGGCTACACCTTC TRBJ1-2 TRBD1 TRBV7-9 NA
CASSKEGEVFGYTF TGTGCCAGCTCCAAGGAAGGGGAGGTGTTCGGCTACACCTTC TRBJ1-2 NA TRBV19 NA
CASSPESHEQYF TGTGCCAGCTCACCAGAGTCCCACGAGCAGTACTTC TRBJ2-7 NA TRBV18 once
CASSLGWGSGNTIYF TGTGCCAGCAGCTTAGGTTGGGGTTCTGGAAACACCATATATTTT TRBJ1-3 NA TRBV7-2 NA
CASSVTVNYGYTF TGCGCCAGCAGCGTCACAGTTAACTATGGCTACACCTTC TRBJ1-2 NA TRBV5-1 NA
CASSLGRASGASTDTQYF TGTGCCAGCAGCTTAGGCCGGGCTAGCGGAGCTAGCACAGATACGCAGTATTTT TRBJ2-3 TRBD2 TRBV7-9 NA
CSVEDGAVPDTQYF TGCAGCGTTGAAGATGGGGCTGTCCCAGATACGCAGTATTTT TRBJ2-3 NA TRBV29-1 NA
CASSQVSRQGNYGYTF TGCGCCAGCAGCCAAGTCTCCCGACAGGGTAACTATGGCTACACCTTC TRBJ1-2 TRBD1 TRBV4-1 NA
CASSIGTSSYNEQFF TGTGCCAGTAGTATAGGGACTAGCTCCTACAATGAGCAGTTCTTC TRBJ2-1 TRBD2 TRBV19 NA
CASSRLGAGNYEQYF TGCGCCAGCAGCCGCCTGGGAGCGGGCAACTACGAGCAGTACTTC TRBJ2-7 NA TRBV4-1 NA
CASSDLVEQYF TGTGCCAGCAGTGACTTAGTTGAGCAGTACTTC TRBJ2-7 NA TRBV6-5 NA
CASSSAGEETQYF TGTGCCAGCAGCTCCGCTGGAGAAGAGACCCAGTACTTC TRBJ2-5 NA TRBV11-3 few
CASSQVVQYTRNTEAFF TGCGCCAGCAGCCAAGTCGTGCAGTACACTAGGAACACTGAAGCTTTCTTT TRBJ1-1 NA TRBV4-1 few
CASSESYRGVDNEQFF TGCGCCAGCAGTGAGTCGTACAGGGGGGTTGACAATGAGCAGTTCTTC TRBJ2-1 TRBD1 TRBV10-1 few
CASSSRPSNNSPLHF TGTGCCAGCTCATCCCGACCATCTAATAATTCACCCCTCCACTTT TRBJ1-6 NA TRBV18 NA
CASRLPADRDIQYF TGTGCCAGCAGGCTACCGGCAGATCGGGACATTCAGTACTTC TRBJ2-4 NA TRBV6-1 once
CASSLDLRSNQPQHF TGTGCCAGCAGCTTAGATCTTCGGTCAAATCAGCCCCAGCATTTT TRBJ1-5 NA TRBV11-2 NA
CASSPQGDKNTEAFF TGCGCCAGCAGCCCCCAGGGGGACAAGAACACTGAAGCTTTCTTT TRBJ1-1 TRBD1 TRBV4-3 NA
CASSGTGDTEAFF TGTGCCAGCTCCGGTACAGGGGACACTGAAGCTTTCTTT TRBJ1-1 TRBD1 TRBV18 NA
CASKSDRYLQETQYF TGTGCCAGCAAATCGGACAGGTACCTTCAAGAGACCCAGTACTTC TRBJ2-5 TRBD1 TRBV2 NA